This T cell receptor beta chain was found in a study of T cells in Graves' hyperthyroidism and ophthalmopathy. CDR3 length equals 13 residues. Trimming shortened V by 6 bases and J by 0 bases, and 3 bases separated the two germline ends. Germline lookup yields CDR1 SEHNR and CDR2 FQNEAQ (reference sequence). This clonotype appeared many times. Authors of the study amplified TCR beta CDR3 regions from RNA transcripts. Initially, a first-round RT-PCR of the TCR CDR3 employed the HTBI primer set. Each CDR3 protein is one row after TCRdb ran MiXCR on the multiplex PCR reads. The table includes almost 500,000 distinct CDR3 sequences, about 20% detected once.

This receptor was obtained from a woman aged 70-85 years with Graves' ophthalmopathy. The material sequenced was blood. The V call is TRBV7-9, the J call TRBJ2-6; unclear D gene. CDR3 in amino acids: CASSPSGANVLTF. The CDR3 DNA is TGTGCCAGCAGTCCCTCTGGGGCCAACGTCCTGACTTTC.